This T cell receptor beta chain was retrieved from a study of blood T cell repertoires in COVID-19. CDR1 is SGHTA, CDR2 FQGNSA, per germline. This CDR3 comprises 16 residues. V was shortened by 4 bases and J by 2 bases, with 14 bases between the two germline ends. Only in-frame clones appear in the TCRdb table, and some are missing; sequencing was by immunoSEQ multiplex PCR. The data show some 300,000 clones, with around 89% seen just once and under 1.1% held by the top ten. The chain employs TRBV7-2 and TRBJ2-2; D is undetermined. Sequenced material: peripheral blood. This receptor was obtained from a woman between 40 and 55 years old with COVID-19, enrolled during active disease. CDR3 bases: TGTGCCAGCAGCTCTATACGGCTGGGCAACACCGGGGAGCTGTTTTTT. Amino acids: CASSSIRLGNTGELFF.